This is a list of T cell receptor beta chains from one sample in a study of spatial heterogeneity in lung cancer. TCRdb recomputed calls from the 5' RACE reads with MiXCR, one row per CDR3 protein. The table has roughly 18,000 distinct CDR3 sequences, 5% to 7% seen once; the top ten hold under 13%. This material consisted of lung tumor tissue, taken at surgery. The origin of the receptors is a female donor with early-stage non-small cell lung cancer. CDR3s include the opening cysteine and the closing phenylalanine or tryptophan. Each record gives: clone size, V gene, D gene, J gene, CDR3 protein, CDR3 DNA. The D gene is left open where the match is weak. Size is stated for part of the rows, as once, few or many counts, or as a class when the clone is expanded.

many	TRBV29-1	TRBD1	TRBJ2-1	CSVDHDRGRNEQFF	TGCAGCGTAGACCACGACAGGGGCAGGAATGAGCAGTTCTTC
medium-sized	TRBV28	.	TRBJ2-7	CASRTQGVMDEQYF	TGTGCCAGCCGAACCCAAGGGGTTATGGACGAGCAGTACTTC
many	TRBV21-1	.	TRBJ1-1	CASSRRDRGPEAFF	TGTGCCAGCAGCAGACGAGACAGGGGTCCTGAAGCTTTCTTT
many	TRBV3-1	TRBD1	TRBJ1-2	CASSHHRGRIYGYTF	TGTGCCAGCAGCCATCACAGGGGGCGAATCTATGGCTACACCTTC
.	TRBV5-5	TRBD2	TRBJ2-5	CASSLFSGRGETQYF	TGTGCCAGCAGCTTGTTCAGCGGGAGAGGAGAGACCCAGTACTTC
many	TRBV7-9	TRBD1	TRBJ2-4	CASSLAYRGLAKNIQYF	TGTGCCAGCAGCTTAGCCTACAGGGGGCTGGCCAAAAACATTCAGTACTTC
many	TRBV12-3/TRBV12-4	TRBD1	TRBJ2-7	CASSLGQGYEQYF	TGTGCCAGCAGCCTAGGACAGGGTTACGAGCAGTACTTC
many	TRBV29-1	.	TRBJ1-3	CSVLADTIYF	TGCAGCGTTCTCGCGGACACCATATATTTT
many	TRBV2	.	TRBJ2-5	CARAGLGETQYF	TGTGCCAGGGCAGGGCTGGGAGAGACCCAGTACTTC
many	TRBV10-2	.	TRBJ2-3	CASSEKGVDTQYF	TGCGCCAGCAGTGAGAAGGGAGTAGATACGCAGTATTTT
many	TRBV7-7	.	TRBJ2-3	CASSGVGTDTQYF	TGTGCCAGCAGCGGGGTGGGCACAGATACGCAGTATTTT
many	TRBV29-1	.	TRBJ1-6	CSVWTGGNSPLHF	TGCAGCGTTTGGACGGGAGGCAATTCACCCCTCCACTTT
few	TRBV5-5	TRBD1	TRBJ2-6	CASRRGTAGANVLTF	TGTGCCAGCAGACGAGGGACAGCTGGGGCCAACGTCCTGACTTTC
few	TRBV5-1	TRBD1	TRBJ1-2	CASSSQGTAANYGYTF	TGCGCCAGCAGCTCCCAGGGGACAGCAGCTAACTATGGCTACACCTTC
many	TRBV2	.	TRBJ1-5	CASTGTGNQPQHF	TGTGCCAGCACGGGCACCGGCAATCAGCCCCAGCATTTT
many	TRBV20-1	.	TRBJ2-7	CSATPRRGEQYF	TGCAGTGCTACGCCCCGGCGCGGCGAGCAGTACTTC
few	TRBV5-1	TRBD1	TRBJ2-5	CASSHRDRGPVETQYF	TGCGCCAGCAGCCACCGGGACAGGGGGCCGGTTGAGACCCAGTACTTC
.	TRBV9	.	TRBJ2-2	CASSVVGNTGELFF	TGTGCCAGCAGCGTAGTAGGGAACACCGGGGAGCTGTTTTTT
many	TRBV7-8	TRBD1	TRBJ1-4	CASSYQDRAEKLFF	TGTGCCAGCAGCTATCAGGACAGGGCTGAAAAACTGTTTTTT
many	TRBV6-1	.	TRBJ2-2	CASTGSVQAGELFF	TGTGCCAGCACGGGCAGCGTCCAAGCCGGGGAGCTGTTTTTT
many	TRBV4-2	TRBD1	TRBJ2-3	CASSQRQGARIGTDTQYF	TGTGCCAGCAGCCAGCGTCAGGGGGCACGGATTGGCACAGATACGCAGTATTTT
medium-sized	TRBV11-1	.	TRBJ2-2	CASSKLAGIGELFF	TGTGCCAGCAGCAAACTCGCTGGAATCGGGGAGCTGTTTTTT
many	TRBV7-9	TRBD1	TRBJ1-3	CASSPTGTGNTIYF	TGTGCCAGCAGCCCGACAGGGACTGGAAACACCATATATTTT
many	TRBV5-1	TRBD2	TRBJ2-1	CASRKAGGFTNEQFF	TGCGCCAGCAGGAAAGCGGGAGGGTTCACCAATGAGCAGTTCTTC
many	TRBV7-9	.	TRBJ2-7	CASSHKGHFSEQYF	TGTGCCAGCAGCCATAAGGGACACTTCTCCGAGCAGTACTTC
many	TRBV10-2	.	TRBJ2-2	CASAITGSWSGELFF	TGCGCCAGCGCAATAACAGGGAGTTGGTCCGGGGAGCTGTTTTTT
many	TRBV3-1	.	TRBJ2-1	CASSPQGYNEQFF	TGTGCCAGCAGTCCACAGGGATACAATGAGCAGTTCTTC
few	TRBV28	TRBD2	TRBJ2-7	CASTGTSGGEGFYEQYF	TGTGCCAGCACCGGGACTAGCGGAGGGGAGGGGTTCTACGAGCAGTACTTC
many	TRBV10-1	.	TRBJ2-6	CASSEQGTNVLTF	TGCGCCAGCAGTGAACAGGGAACGAACGTCCTGACTTTC
few	TRBV12-3/TRBV12-4	TRBD2	TRBJ2-3	CASSFAGGSDTQYF	TGTGCCAGCAGTTTTGCGGGAGGATCAGATACGCAGTATTTT
few	TRBV30	.	TRBJ2-4	CAWSGEGVQYF	TGTGCCTGGAGTGGGGAAGGCGTTCAGTACTTC
medium-sized	TRBV29-1	.	TRBJ1-1	CSVVHRPTEAFF	TGCAGCGTTGTACACAGGCCCACTGAAGCTTTCTTT
many	TRBV6-4	TRBD1	TRBJ2-2	CATGTGDTGELFF	TGTGCCACCGGGACAGGGGACACCGGGGAGCTGTTTTTT
many	TRBV6-6	.	TRBJ1-4	CASSLGPNEKLFF	TGTGCCAGCAGTCTAGGACCGAATGAAAAACTGTTTTTT
medium-sized	TRBV5-1	.	TRBJ2-2	CASRLGAQNTGELFF	TGCGCCAGCAGGTTAGGAGCCCAAAACACCGGGGAGCTGTTTTTT
many	TRBV12-3/TRBV12-4	TRBD2	TRBJ2-3	CASSLYRAGGTDTQYF	TGTGCCAGCAGTTTATACCGAGCGGGAGGGACAGATACGCAGTATTTT
many	TRBV28	.	TRBJ1-5	CASSWRTANSNQPQHF	TGTGCCAGCAGTTGGAGGACGGCTAATAGCAATCAGCCCCAGCATTTT